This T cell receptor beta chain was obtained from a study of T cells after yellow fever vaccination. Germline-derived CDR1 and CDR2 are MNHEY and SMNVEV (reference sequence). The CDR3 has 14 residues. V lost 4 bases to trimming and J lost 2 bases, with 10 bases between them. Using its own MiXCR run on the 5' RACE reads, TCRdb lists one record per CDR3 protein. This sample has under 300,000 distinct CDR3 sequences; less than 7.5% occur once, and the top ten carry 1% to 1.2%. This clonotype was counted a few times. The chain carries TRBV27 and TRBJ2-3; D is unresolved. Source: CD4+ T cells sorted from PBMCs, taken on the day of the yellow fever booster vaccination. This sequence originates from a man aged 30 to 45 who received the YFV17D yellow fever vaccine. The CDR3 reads CASSSTQSTDTQYF. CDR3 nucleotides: TGTGCCAGCAGTTCGACTCAATCCACAGATACGCAGTATTTT.